This T cell receptor beta chain was found in a study of T cell repertoires in cytomegalovirus infection (dated 2019 in TCRdb). Regarding the complete study: Recently identified HLA-C-restricted CMV epitopes, whose presentation resists viral immunomodulation, were targeted by peptide stimulations together with well-studied HLA-B-restricted epitopes. Donor HLA type was relevant to the analysis, because carriage of CMV infection together with the matching HLA type was indicated by public TCR beta signatures.

Data came from an Illumina HiSeq 1500. TCRdb reprocessed the public reads (quality trimming at Q25 with fastp, clone calling with MiXCR) and kept in-frame beta chains. Rows with one shared CDR3 protein collapse into an entry with the most common genes and DNA. Here the sample has some 800,000 distinct CDR3 sequences; roughly 28% occur a single time. The ten most abundant clones make up 10% to 15% of the sample. Here is what the overall study found, with its caveats: In the ex vivo response, HLA-C-restricted CMV-specific TCR beta clonotypes were dominant, and in two of eight donors the single most frequent clonotype came from this HLA-C-restricted group. Carriers of CMV infection plus the relevant HLA type were discriminated by the cumulative frequency of public TCR beta family members in the study cohort and in an independent 352-donor cohort.

This clonotype appeared a few times. Its antigen is unknown. Base qualities are not at hand, and no much larger clone is one base apart. Interpreted using the paper, the treatment or condition label stands for: in vitro stimulation with specific CMV peptide epitopes to enrich CMV-specific T cells. V lost 2 bases and J lost 2 bases; the stretch between them is 9 bases long. Reading the germline V gene gives CDR1 ENHRY and CDR2 SYGVKD. Inclusive of the bounding cysteine and phenylalanine, the CDR3 is 14 residues long. Only the CDR3 DNA is retained, 42 bases long and in frame from the first base. The sequence came from a human donor in good health (CMV status not recorded). Some clones in this sample may be carry-over from other donors' samples. This chain is built from TRBV10-3 and TRBJ1-1; a tentative D match to TRBD1 spans 6 bases. The sample consisted of cultured CD8+ T cells from PBMCs, taken from culture after CMV antigen stimulation. For the CDR3, the sequence is CAISEGDTNTEAFF. Read as DNA, the sequence is TGTGCCATCAGTGAGGGGGACACCAACACTGAAGCTTTCTTT.